This T cell receptor (beta chain) stems from a study of T cells in Graves' hyperthyroidism and ophthalmopathy. Findings of the study overall: Classification by a 13 V-J model distinguished ophthalmopathy from stable hyperthyroidism.

It was RNA transcripts that yielded the amplified TCR beta CDR3 regions. The primer set for the first-round RT-PCR of the TCR CDR3 was HTBI. From the multiplex PCR reads, TCRdb called clonotypes with MiXCR, one entry per CDR3 protein. Of about 360,000 distinct CDR3 sequences listed, under 15% are singletons. Hyperthyroidism was newly diagnosed in patients aged 18 to 65 (duration under 2 months). Note on this clonotype: Its antigen is still unknown. A single base separates this from a much larger clone, so it may be a read error.

The germline CDR1 and CDR2 sequences are SGHNT and YYREEE (reference sequence). CDR3 length: 12 amino acids. Trimming shortened V by 2 bases and J by 3 bases, and 6 bases separated the two germline ends. Sequencing was carried out using blood. This sequence was found in a woman younger than 30 with Graves' hyperthyroidism. The chain couples TRBV5-4 to TRBJ2-7; D unclear. The CDR3 sequence: CASSLTFYEQYF. The DNA for the CDR3 is TGTGCCAGCAGCTTAACCTTCTACGAGCAGTACTTC. The full variable domain, rest sourced from reference TRBV5-4 and TRBJ2-7, is ETGVTQSPTHLIKTRGQQVTLRCSSQSGHNTVSWYQQALGQGPQFIFQYYREEENGRGNFPPRFSGLQFPNYSSELNVNALELDDSALYLCASSLTFYEQYFGPGTRLTVT.